This T cell receptor beta chain was found in a study of regulatory T cells in long-lasting Graves disease. Documented time point: newly diagnosed GD, antithyroid drugs for less than 3 months. Making the TCR library involved RNA that had been extracted from PBMCs. iRepertoire HTBI primers and Arm-PCR of CDR3 regions built TCR beta libraries. Via MiXCR, TCRdb re-called the multiplex PCR reads, giving one row per CDR3 protein. This table holds about 620,000 distinct CDR3 sequences, roughly 16% found once. This CDR3 is built from 12 residues. In germline, CDR1 is SGHRS, CDR2 YFSETQ. V shed 7 bases and J shed 6 bases, with 14 bases lying between them. This clonotype was picked up a small number of times. These data are also associated with another study on T cells in Graves' hyperthyroidism and ophthalmopathy.

The input for sequencing was peripheral blood mononuclear cells (PBMCs), taken at new diagnosis, from a patient treated with antithyroid drugs. This clonotype was obtained from a woman in her twenties or thirties with Graves disease. The chain couples TRBV5-1 to TRBJ2-7; D gene ambiguous. The CDR3 nucleotides read TGCGCCAGCCACCCCCGGCGACGCGAGCAGTACTTC. It yields the protein CASHPRRREQYF.